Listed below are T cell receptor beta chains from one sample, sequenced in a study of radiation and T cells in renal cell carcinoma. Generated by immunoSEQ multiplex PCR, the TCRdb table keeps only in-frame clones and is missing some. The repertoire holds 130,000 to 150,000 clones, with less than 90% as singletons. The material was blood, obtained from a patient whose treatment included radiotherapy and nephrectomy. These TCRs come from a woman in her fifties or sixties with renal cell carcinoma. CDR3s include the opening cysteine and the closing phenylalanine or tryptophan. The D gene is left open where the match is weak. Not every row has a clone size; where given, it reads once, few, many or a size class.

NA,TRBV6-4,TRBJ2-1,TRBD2,CASSLLAGDYNEQFF,TGTGCCAGCAGCCTACTAGCGGGGGACTACAATGAGCAGTTCTTC
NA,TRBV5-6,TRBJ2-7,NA,CASSPTGRYEQYF,TGTGCCAGCAGCCCTACAGGGCGCTACGAGCAGTACTTC
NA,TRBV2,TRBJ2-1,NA,CASTREGVDEQFF,TGTGCCAGCACGCGAGAAGGGGTGGATGAGCAGTTCTTC
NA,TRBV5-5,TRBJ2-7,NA,CASSLDWTSNEQYF,TGTGCCAGCAGCTTGGATTGGACCTCCAACGAGCAGTACTTC
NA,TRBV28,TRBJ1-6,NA,CASSFPGQNRSPLHF,TGTGCCAGCAGTTTCCCCGGACAGAACCGGTCACCCCTCCACTTT
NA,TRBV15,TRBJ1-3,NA,CATSRERNTIYF,TGTGCCACCAGCAGAGAACGAAACACCATATATTTT
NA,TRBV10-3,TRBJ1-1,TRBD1,CAISGTQGNRTEAFF,TGTGCCATCAGTGGCACACAGGGGAACAGGACTGAAGCTTTCTTT
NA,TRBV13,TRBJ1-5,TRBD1,CASSLRQGKSQPQHF,TGTGCCAGCAGCTTACGACAGGGCAAAAGTCAGCCCCAGCATTTT
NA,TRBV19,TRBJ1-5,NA,CASSPPGDSNQPQHF,TGTGCCAGTAGTCCCCCTGGGGATAGCAATCAGCCCCAGCATTTT
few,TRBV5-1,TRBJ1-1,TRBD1,CASSFTGGQTEAFF,TGCGCCAGCAGCTTTACAGGGGGCCAAACTGAAGCTTTCTTT
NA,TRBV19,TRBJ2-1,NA,CASSSSGNEQFF,TGTGCCAGTAGTTCTTCAGGCAATGAGCAGTTCTTC
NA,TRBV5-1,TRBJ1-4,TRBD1,CASSRGQGGDEKLFF,TGCGCCAGCAGCCGAGGACAGGGAGGGGATGAAAAACTGTTTTTT
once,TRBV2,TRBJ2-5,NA,CASSLSDSQIETQYF,TGTGCCAGCAGTTTGTCTGACAGCCAGATAGAGACCCAGTACTTC
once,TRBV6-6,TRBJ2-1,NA,CASSQTEIEQFF,TGTGCCAGCAGTCAGACGGAGATTGAGCAGTTCTTC
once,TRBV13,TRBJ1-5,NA,CASSSAGATQPQHF,TGTGCCAGCAGCTCCGCAGGGGCTACACAGCCCCAGCATTTT
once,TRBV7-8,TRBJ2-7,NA,CASSLIGDEQYF,TGTGCCAGCAGCTTGATCGGGGACGAGCAGTACTTC
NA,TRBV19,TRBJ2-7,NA,CASSTRGAEPSRDEQYF,TGTGCCAGTAGTACGCGCGGGGCAGAGCCTTCGAGAGACGAGCAGTACTTC
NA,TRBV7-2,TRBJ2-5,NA,CASSLSGDSGTETQYF,TGTGCCAGCAGCCTGTCTGGGGACAGCGGGACGGAGACCCAGTACTTC
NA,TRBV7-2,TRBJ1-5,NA,CASSLDVQPQHF,TGTGCCAGCAGCTTAGACGTTCAGCCCCAGCATTTT
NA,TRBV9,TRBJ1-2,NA,CASSYSSGAEGYTF,TGTGCCAGCAGTTATAGCTCAGGGGCGGAAGGCTACACCTTC
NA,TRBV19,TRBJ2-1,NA,CASSKGSPGPYNEQFF,TGTGCCAGTAGTAAGGGGTCCCCCGGTCCCTACAATGAGCAGTTCTTC
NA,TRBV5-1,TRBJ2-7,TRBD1,CASSSDRGYHEQYF,TGCGCCAGCAGCTCGGACAGGGGGTATCACGAGCAGTACTTC
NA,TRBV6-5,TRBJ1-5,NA,CASRDGTRGNQPQHF,TGTGCCAGCAGAGACGGGACCAGAGGGAATCAGCCCCAGCATTTT
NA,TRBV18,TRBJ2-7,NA,CASSPGRVPYEQYF,TGTGCCAGCTCACCCGGCCGGGTACCCTACGAGCAGTACTTC
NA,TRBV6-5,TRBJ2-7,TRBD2,CASSISGSLSYEQYF,TGTGCCAGCAGTATTAGCGGGAGTTTGTCCTACGAGCAGTACTTC
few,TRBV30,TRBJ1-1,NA,CAWRTRAGVTEAFF,TGTGCCTGGAGGACACGTGCGGGGGTCACTGAAGCTTTCTTT
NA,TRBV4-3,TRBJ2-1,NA,CASSQERTYNEQFF,TGCGCCAGCAGCCAAGAACGCACCTACAATGAGCAGTTCTTC
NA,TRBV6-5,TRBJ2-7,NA,CASRGLDTYEQYF,TGTGCCAGCAGAGGGTTGGACACCTACGAGCAGTACTTC
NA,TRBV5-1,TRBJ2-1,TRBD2,CASSFSIPLAGGRNEQFF,TGCGCCAGCAGCTTTTCCATCCCTCTAGCGGGGGGGCGGAATGAGCAGTTCTTC
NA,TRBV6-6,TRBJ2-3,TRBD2,CASAGLAFADTQYF,TGTGCCAGCGCCGGACTAGCGTTTGCAGATACGCAGTATTTT
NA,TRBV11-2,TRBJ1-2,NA,CASSPRRDAALGGYTF,TGTGCCAGCAGCCCAAGACGGGACGCTGCTTTAGGTGGCTACACCTTC
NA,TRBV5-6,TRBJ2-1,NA,CASMDSAALYNEQFF,TGTGCCAGCATGGATAGCGCAGCCCTCTACAATGAGCAGTTCTTC
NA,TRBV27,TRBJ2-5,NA,CASTPLSGGGRETQYF,TGTGCCAGCACTCCCTTAAGTGGGGGGGGCCGTGAGACCCAGTACTTC
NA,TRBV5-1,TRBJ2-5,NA,CASSLVGQETQYF,TGCGCCAGCAGCTTGGTGGGCCAAGAGACCCAGTACTTC
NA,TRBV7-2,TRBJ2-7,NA,CASSLFYEQYF,TGTGCCAGCAGCTTATTCTACGAGCAGTACTTC
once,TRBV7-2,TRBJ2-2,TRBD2,CASTLRAGAGELFF,TGTGCCAGCACCTTAAGGGCGGGGGCCGGGGAGCTGTTTTTT
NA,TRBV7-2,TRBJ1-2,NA,CASSLTASISSNYGYTF,TGTGCCAGCAGCTTAACCGCTTCAATATCATCTAACTATGGCTACACCTTC
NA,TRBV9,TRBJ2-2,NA,CASSPRRGQKPGELFF,TGTGCCAGCAGCCCTCGGAGGGGGCAGAAGCCCGGGGAGCTGTTTTTT
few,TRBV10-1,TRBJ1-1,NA,CASTRGMNTEAFF,TGCGCCAGCACCAGGGGAATGAACACTGAAGCTTTCTTT
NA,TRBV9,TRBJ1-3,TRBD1,CASSEGTGINTIYF,TGTGCCAGCAGCGAGGGGACAGGGATAAACACCATATATTTT
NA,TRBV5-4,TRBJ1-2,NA,CASSQTTEIDYGYTF,TGTGCCAGCAGTCAAACGACGGAAATAGACTATGGCTACACCTTC
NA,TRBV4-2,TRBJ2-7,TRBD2,CASSQDRGGRREQYF,TGTGCCAGCAGCCAAGATCGGGGGGGCCGCCGAGAGCAGTACTTC
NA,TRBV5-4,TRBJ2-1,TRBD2,CASQAWWSGGRNEQFF,TGTGCCAGCCAAGCTTGGTGGAGCGGGGGGAGAAATGAGCAGTTCTTC
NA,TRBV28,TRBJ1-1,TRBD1,CASSSGQGGAFF,TGTGCCAGCAGTTCAGGACAGGGTGGCGCTTTCTTT
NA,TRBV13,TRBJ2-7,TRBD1,CASSLGETGPSPYEQYF,TGTGCCAGCAGCTTAGGGGAGACAGGGCCCTCGCCCTACGAGCAGTACTTC
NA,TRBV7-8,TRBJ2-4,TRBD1,CASSKQGEKNIQYF,TGTGCCAGCAGTAAACAGGGGGAAAAAAACATTCAGTACTTC
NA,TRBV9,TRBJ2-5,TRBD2,CASSATSGSQETQYF,TGTGCCAGCAGCGCGACTAGCGGGAGTCAAGAGACCCAGTACTTC
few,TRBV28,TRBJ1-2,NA,CASTTYTSNYGYTF,TGTGCCAGCACAACATACACCTCTAACTATGGCTACACCTTC
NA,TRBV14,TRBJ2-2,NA,CASSFTIGSGELFF,TGTGCCAGCAGCTTTACGATAGGTTCCGGGGAGCTGTTTTTT
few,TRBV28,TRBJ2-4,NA,CASSEGAKNIQYF,TGTGCCAGCAGCGAGGGTGCCAAAAACATTCAGTACTTC
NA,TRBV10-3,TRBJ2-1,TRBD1,CAISWDSWQFF,TGTGCCATCAGCTGGGACAGCTGGCAGTTCTTC
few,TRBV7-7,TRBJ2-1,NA,CASSPEGSDEQFF,TGTGCCAGCAGCCCGGAGGGTTCGGATGAGCAGTTCTTC
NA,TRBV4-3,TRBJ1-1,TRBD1,CASSQERQGAVEAFF,TGCGCCAGCAGCCAAGAGAGGCAGGGGGCTGTTGAAGCTTTCTTT
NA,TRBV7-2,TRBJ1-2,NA,CASSLGGRINYGYTF,TGTGCCAGCAGCTTAGGAGGACGGATCAACTATGGCTACACCTTC
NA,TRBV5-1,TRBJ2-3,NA,CASSLGNMADTQYF,TGCGCCAGCAGCTTGGGAAACATGGCAGATACGCAGTATTTT